Below, 7 T cell receptor beta chains from the same sample are listed, as sequenced in a study of blood T cell repertoires in COVID-19. TCRdb keeps only in-frame clones here, not all; method: immunoSEQ multiplex PCR. The table lists approximately 140,000 clones, about 89% of them singletons. Sequencing used peripheral blood. The source is an elderly man with acute or convalescent COVID-19.

This clone was picked up a small number of times. The chain combines TRBV27 with TRBJ1-6; perhaps TRBD1 as D (6 bases). This CDR3 has 16 residues. Trimming took 5 bases from V and 3 from J, leaving 14 bases between them. CDR1 is MNHEY and CDR2 is SMNVEV in the germline V gene (reference sequence). CDR3: CASSQITGYYNSPLHF. The CDR3 DNA reads as TGTGCCAGCAGTCAAATCACAGGGTACTATAATTCACCCCTCCACTTT.

The chain is built from TRBV3-1 (or the pseudogene TRBV3-2) and TRBJ2-5; a weak D match, TRBD1 (5 bases). Germline-derived CDR1 and CDR2 are LGHDT and YNNKEL (reference sequence). Trimming took off 0 bases at V and 7 bases at J, with 9 bases between the two ends. CDR3 length: 13 residues. The CDR3 here is CASSQDLQGTQYF. The CDR3 coding sequence is TGTGCCAGCAGCCAAGATCTCCAGGGGACCCAGTACTTC.

The V gene is TRBV10-1, the J gene TRBJ2-3; tentative D call: TRBD2 (5 bases). The CDR3 spans 16 residues. Germline assignment: CDR1 WNHNN and CDR2 SYGVQD (reference sequence). Trimming took off 4 bases at V and 4 bases at J, with 18 bases between the two ends. DNA for the CDR3: TGCGCCAGCAGTGCGAGCTCGGGGATTCGAGCAGATACGCAGTATTTT. Protein sequence: CASSASSGIRADTQYF.

The chain combines TRBV7-6 with TRBJ1-3, with a tentative D call TRBD1 (6 bases). The V end was cut by 1 base, the J end by 2 bases, with 18 bases between. Germline V gene sequence: CDR1 SGHVS, CDR2 FNYEAQ. The CDR3 runs 18 residues. The CDR3 nucleotides are TGTGCCAGCAGCTTAGTAGGAAACAGGGATTTCACTGGAAACACCATATATTTT. This gives the protein CASSLVGNRDFTGNTIYF.

This clone came up a few times. The J gene is TRBJ1-1, the V gene TRBV5-1; a possible D gene is TRBD1 (5 bases). Trimming stripped 5 bases from V and 1 base from J, with 12 bases between. CDR3 size: 14 residues. Germline CDR1 and CDR2: SGHRS and YFSETQ. The CDR3 sequence: CASRGAGGNTEAFF. The CDR3 region has the DNA TGCGCCAGCAGGGGCGCGGGGGGGAACACTGAAGCTTTCTTT.

V usage is TRBV23-1 and J usage is TRBJ2-1, with D possibly being TRBD1 (6 bases). TRBV23-1 is reported as an ORF; its role is uncertain. V lost 0 bases and J lost 15, with 21 bases in between. This CDR3 has 15 residues. As DNA, the CDR3 is TGCGCCAGCAGTCAATCGAGGGGGACCACACCGCCGCTGTTCTTC. Amino acids: CASSQSRGTTPPLFF.

This clone showed up just once. The CDR3 protein is CASSSTGETEAFF. The CDR3, as DNA: TGCGCCAGCAGCTCTACAGGGGAAACTGAAGCTTTCTTT. V and J are TRBV5-1 and TRBJ1-1; 7 nucleotides line up with TRBD1. The V segment lost 3 bases and the J segment 5 bases; nucleotides outside the gene matches: 4. The germline CDR1 and CDR2 sequences are SGHRS and YFSETQ. The CDR3 is made up of 13 amino acids.